This T cell receptor beta chain comes out of a study of Tregs in tolerant kidney transplant recipients (dated by TCRdb to 2018 to 2020). For the wider study: The transplants used related donors along with nonmyeloablative bone marrow transplantation, and in the human trials mixed chimerism was transient. TCRbeta sequencing was used in the study to identify donor-specific regulatory T cells before combined kidney and bone marrow transplantation, and the identified cells were then tracked after transplant.

The germline V gene (reference sequence) specifies SSHAT as CDR1 and FNYEAQ as CDR2. Trimming removed 5 bases from V and 4 bases from J, leaving 14 bases between the germline ends. From cysteine to phenylalanine, the CDR3 is 15 amino acids long. Sequencing covers 36 bases of the CDR3, shown here with the frame starting at base 1. Remarks on this clone: Which antigen it targets is not known. From the germline J gene comes the end of the CDR3, since the read stops 3 residues before it.

Genomic DNA was extracted from sorted cells with the QIAGEN DNeasy Blood and Tissue Kit for TCRbeta CDR3 sequencing. High-throughput TCRbeta CDR3 sequencing, including PCR amplification with bias correction and internal controls, was performed commercially through immunoSEQ. As for the authors' bioinformatics: Unique productive TCRbeta sequences were defined by CDR3 nucleotide sequence when primers matched and otherwise by CDR3 amino acid sequence together with Vbeta and Jbeta genes. Sorting error was corrected by removing sequences shared between sorted populations at a frequency ratio of 2:1 or less, and the remaining shared sequences were assigned to the higher population. A sequence was defined as donor-reactive if the sequence was expanded at least 5-fold in CFSE-low cells compared with unstimulated cells and had a frequency of at least 0.01% in CFSE-low cells. Jensen-Shannon divergence calculated on the top 100 TCRbeta sequences ranked by frequency was used to measure repertoire divergence. When a sample had multiple sequencing runs, each run was corrected for sorting error separately and the runs were then pooled. Here the immuneACCESS table is served through TCRdb, limited to in-frame sequences with V and J called. Missing clones are a known gap in these copies; in checked studies unresolved V genes cover under half, and the rest lacks a known reason. The V and J calls and the clone size are those of that table, but D and trimming were determined from the DNA. This specimen's table enumerates tens of thousands of clones. 0.83% of the sample is held by the ten biggest clonotypes.

Study-level results and caveats: For some patients the PCR primers changed over time, which made it impossible to compare the samples from those patients at the nucleotide level. Expanding Tregs with activated donor B cells appeared to identify the most biologically relevant and donor-specific TCRbeta repertoire. Donor-specific Treg expansion was found to exceed global Treg expansion in tolerant patients, suggesting antigen-driven rather than nonspecific expansion. The study was constrained by small patient numbers, and validation of the findings is required in larger populations and under other immunosuppression protocols. Biological reproducibility was not directly addressed, though technical replication error appeared minimal.

The sample's time point label, in plain terms: blood sample drawn before combined kidney and bone marrow transplant. Unstimulated Tregs (CD4+CD25+CD127-), CD4+ non-Tregs (CD4+CD25-), CD4 and CD8 cells were FACS-sorted from thawed PBMCs. Patients were a few combined kidney and bone marrow transplant recipients from the ITN036ST trial, and only these trial subjects had samples available. Healthy control blood was separated into PBMCs by Ficoll density gradient and cryopreserved, and patient PBMCs were collected both before and after transplant. The source was CD4+ T cells from blood, collected before the transplant. The source of this sequence is a human donor who received a combined kidney and bone marrow transplant. This chain joins TRBV7-7 to TRBJ2-2; TRBD1 is a weak D gene call, 6 bases matching. The part of the CDR3 DNA that was read is TGTGCCAGCAGCGCTCACAGGGCCGGCACCGGGGAG. Translated, this is CASSAHRAGTGE. The whole CDR3 sequence is CASSAHRAGTGELFF.